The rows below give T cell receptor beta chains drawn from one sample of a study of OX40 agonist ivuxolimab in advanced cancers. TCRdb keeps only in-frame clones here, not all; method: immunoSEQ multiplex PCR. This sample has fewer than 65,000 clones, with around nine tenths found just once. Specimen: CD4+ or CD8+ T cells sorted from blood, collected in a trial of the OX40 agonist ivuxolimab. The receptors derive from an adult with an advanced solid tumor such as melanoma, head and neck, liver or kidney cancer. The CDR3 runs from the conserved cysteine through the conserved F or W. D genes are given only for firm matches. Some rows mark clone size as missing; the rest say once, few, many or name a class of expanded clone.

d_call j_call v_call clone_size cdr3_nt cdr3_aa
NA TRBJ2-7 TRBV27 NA TGTGCCAGCAGTCCAATAGGGGGGATAGGCTACGAGCAGTACTTC CASSPIGGIGYEQYF
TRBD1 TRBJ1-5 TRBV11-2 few TGTGCCAGCAGCAGGGACAGGGGTGAGCCCCAGCATTTT CASSRDRGEPQHF
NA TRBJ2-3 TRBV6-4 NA TGTGCCAGCAGTTCGGACAGGGAGGGAGATACGCAGTATTTT CASSSDREGDTQYF
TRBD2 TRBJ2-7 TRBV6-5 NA TGTGCCAGCAGGGGGACTACTTTGACCTACGAGCAGTACTTC CASRGTTLTYEQYF
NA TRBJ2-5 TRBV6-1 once TGTGCCAGCAGTGAAGTCCGGCGGGGTCTTCAAGAGACCCAGTACTTC CASSEVRRGLQETQYF
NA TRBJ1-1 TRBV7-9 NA TGTGCCAGCAGCCCTGGACAGATGAACACTGAAGCTTTCTTT CASSPGQMNTEAFF
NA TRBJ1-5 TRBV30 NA TGTGCCTGGAGTGTGGCCAGGGGTGGGCAGCCCCAGCATTTT CAWSVARGGQPQHF
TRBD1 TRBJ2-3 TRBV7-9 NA TGTGCCAGCAGCTTGGGACAGGCGTTCACAGATACGCAGTATTTT CASSLGQAFTDTQYF
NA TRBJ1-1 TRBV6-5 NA TGTGCCAGCCACGTCGCATCTAGGACTGAAGCTTTCTTT CASHVASRTEAFF
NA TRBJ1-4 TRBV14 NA TGTGCCAGCAGCCGACCCGCAGGGGAAAAACTGTTTTTT CASSRPAGEKLFF